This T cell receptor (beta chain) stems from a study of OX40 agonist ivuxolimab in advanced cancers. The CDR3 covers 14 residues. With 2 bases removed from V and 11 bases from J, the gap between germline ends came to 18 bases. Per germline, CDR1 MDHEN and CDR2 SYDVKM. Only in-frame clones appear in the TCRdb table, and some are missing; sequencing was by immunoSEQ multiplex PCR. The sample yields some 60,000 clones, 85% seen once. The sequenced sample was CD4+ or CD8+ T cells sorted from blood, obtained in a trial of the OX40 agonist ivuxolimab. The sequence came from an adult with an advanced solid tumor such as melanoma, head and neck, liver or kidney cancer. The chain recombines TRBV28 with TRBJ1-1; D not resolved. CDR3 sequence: CASSLEMGSRSAFF. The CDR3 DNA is TGTGCCAGCAGTTTAGAAATGGGGTCGAGATCGGCTTTCTTT.